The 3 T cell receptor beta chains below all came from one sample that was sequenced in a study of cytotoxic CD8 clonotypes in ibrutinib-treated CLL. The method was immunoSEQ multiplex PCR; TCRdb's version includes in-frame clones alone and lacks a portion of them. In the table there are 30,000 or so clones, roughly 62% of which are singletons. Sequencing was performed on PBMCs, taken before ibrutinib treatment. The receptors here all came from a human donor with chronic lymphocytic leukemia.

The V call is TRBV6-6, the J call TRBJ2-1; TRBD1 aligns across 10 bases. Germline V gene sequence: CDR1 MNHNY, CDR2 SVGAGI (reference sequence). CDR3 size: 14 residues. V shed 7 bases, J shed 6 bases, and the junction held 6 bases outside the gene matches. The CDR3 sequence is CASTVGQGLNEQFF. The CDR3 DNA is TGTGCCAGCACCGTGGGACAGGGGCTCAATGAGCAGTTCTTC.

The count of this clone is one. The CDR3 DNA reads TGTGCCAGCAGCCAAGTTGGGTATATGAGCGGGAGGACCGGGGGTGAGCAGTTCTTC. This translates into CASSQVGYMSGRTGGEQFF. The chain links TRBV4-2 to TRBJ2-1, with 9 bases lining up with TRBD2. Germline CDR1 is LGHNA and CDR2 is YNFKEQ. After removal of 1 base from V and 9 bases from J, the junction contained 19 bases not matched to a gene. The CDR3 loop spans 19 amino acids.

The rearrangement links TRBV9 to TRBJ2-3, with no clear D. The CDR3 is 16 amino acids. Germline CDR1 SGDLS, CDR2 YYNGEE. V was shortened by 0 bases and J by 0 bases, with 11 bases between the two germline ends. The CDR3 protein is CASSVAILSSTDTQYF. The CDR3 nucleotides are TGTGCCAGCAGCGTAGCAATACTATCTAGCACAGATACGCAGTATTTT.